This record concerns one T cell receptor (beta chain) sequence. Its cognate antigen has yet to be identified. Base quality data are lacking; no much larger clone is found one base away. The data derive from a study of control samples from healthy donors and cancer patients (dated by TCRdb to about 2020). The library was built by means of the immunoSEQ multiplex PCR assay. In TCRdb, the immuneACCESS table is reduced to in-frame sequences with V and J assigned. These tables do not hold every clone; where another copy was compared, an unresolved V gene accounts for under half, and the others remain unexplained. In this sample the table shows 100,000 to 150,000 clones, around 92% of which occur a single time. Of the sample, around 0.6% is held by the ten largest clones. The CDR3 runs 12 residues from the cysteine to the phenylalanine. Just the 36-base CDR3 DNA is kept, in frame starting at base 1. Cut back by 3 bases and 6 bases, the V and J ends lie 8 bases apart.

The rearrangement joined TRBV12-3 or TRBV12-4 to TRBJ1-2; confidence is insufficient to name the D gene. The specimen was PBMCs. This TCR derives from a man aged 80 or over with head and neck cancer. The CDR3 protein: CASSFTFNGYTF. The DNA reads TGTGCCAGCAGTTTCACGTTTAATGGCTACACCTTC.